One and the same sample provided the 10 T cell receptor beta chains below, sequenced in a study of control samples from healthy donors and cancer patients. Profiled with immunoSEQ multiplex PCR; TCRdb holds only in-frame clones, not every one. The data contain about 140,000 clones, 70% to 90% of them singletons. The sequenced sample was blood. The receptors come from a woman aged 25-40 years in good health.

The V gene is TRBV12-3 or TRBV12-4, the J gene TRBJ1-1; weak D call: TRBD1 (6 bases). The CDR3 extends over 13 amino acids. Trimming cost V 3 bases and J 4 bases, with 9 bases left between them. For the CDR3, the DNA is TGTGCCAGCAGTTTTCAGGGGATCACTGAAGCTTTCTTT. It yields the protein CASSFQGITEAFF.

The chain recombines TRBV28 with TRBJ2-1; D is undetermined. Per germline, CDR1 MDHEN and CDR2 SYDVKM. The CDR3 is made up of 12 amino acids. V gave up 4 bases and J gave up 12 bases, with 13 bases separating them. The CDR3 bases are TGTGCCAGCAGTTCCACACCCTTATCGCAGTTCTTC. This codes for CASSSTPLSQFF.

This chain uses TRBV6-2 or TRBV6-3 with TRBJ1-5; D perhaps matches TRBD1 (6 bases). CDR1 is MNHEY and CDR2 is SVGEGT in the germline V gene. V was trimmed by 0 bases and J by 5 bases, leaving 14 bases between them. This CDR3 comprises 16 residues. The CDR3 bases are TGTGCCAGCAGTTACTCAGGGGAGAGGGGGTATCAGCCCCAGCATTTT. This sequence encodes CASSYSGERGYQPQHF.

The rearrangement joins TRBV9 to TRBJ2-2; D possibly uses TRBD1 or TRBD2 (5 bases each). Germline-derived CDR1 and CDR2 are SGDLS and YYNGEE. The CDR3 contains 14 residues. Trimming removed 4 bases from V and 3 bases from J, with 10 bases in between. The CDR3: CASSPGRHTGELFF. CDR3 coding DNA: TGTGCCAGCAGCCCGGGACGGCACACCGGGGAGCTGTTTTTT.

The CDR3 region is CASSIDQAEIRGYTF. Written as DNA, the CDR3 is TGTGCCAGTAGTATAGATCAGGCCGAGATCCGTGGCTACACCTTC. The V and J genes are TRBV19 and TRBJ1-2; D not certain. This CDR3 spans 15 amino acids. The V and J ends lost 0 bases and 7 bases respectively, with 15 bases between them. Germline CDR1 is LNHDA and CDR2 is SQIVND (reference sequence).

V is TRBV6-5 and J is TRBJ2-7, with TRBD2 matching 7 bases. This CDR3 has 14 residues. Germline-derived CDR1 and CDR2 are MNHEY and SVGAGI. V was clipped by 2 bases and J by 5 bases; unmatched bases: 6. CDR3 amino acids: CASSYGGSVNEQYF. DNA for the CDR3: TGTGCCAGCAGTTACGGCGGGAGTGTAAACGAGCAGTACTTC.

J is TRBJ1-1 and V is TRBV2; D gene unclear. The CDR3 runs 13 residues. The germline V gene encodes CDR1 SNHLY and CDR2 FYNNEI. With 5 bases removed from V and 2 bases from J, the gap between germline ends came to 9 bases. The CDR3 DNA reads TGTGCCAGCAGTCCCAGCCTAAACACTGAAGCTTTCTTT. Translated, it gives CASSPSLNTEAFF.

This chain connects TRBV4-2 to TRBJ2-7, with D unresolved. Germline values: CDR1 LGHNA, CDR2 YNFKEQ. Trimming stripped 1 base from V and 0 bases from J, with 13 bases between. CDR3 length: 16 amino acids. The CDR3 region has the DNA TGTGCCAGCAGCCAAGGGTATGATGCTACCTCCTACGAGCAGTACTTC. Translating it yields CASSQGYDATSYEQYF.

The chain joins TRBV5-6 to TRBJ2-1; 11 bases align to TRBD1. V lost 4 bases to trimming and J lost 2 bases; unmatched junction nucleotides: 2. Germline CDR1 and CDR2: SGHDT and YYEEEE. This CDR3 region has 15 residues. CDR3 nucleotide sequence: TGTGCCAGCAGCGGACAGGGGGCTGCCTACAATGAGCAGTTCTTC. Translation: CASSGQGAAYNEQFF.

The chain joins TRBV13 to TRBJ2-5; D not certain. The length of the CDR3 is 13 residues. The V end was cut by 0 bases, the J end by 7 bases, with 9 bases between. CDR1 is PRHDT, CDR2 FYEKMQ, per germline (reference sequence). Here the CDR3 reads CASSLGPVRTQYF. The CDR3 DNA reads as TGTGCCAGCAGCTTAGGGCCGGTACGGACCCAGTACTTC.